This TCR beta chain was identified in a study of shared clonotypes between healthy human individuals. On this clone itself: Its target is not known.

Some 32,000 T cell genomes, or roughly 200 ng DNA, went into the sorted-subset replicate PCRs. This table comes from immunoSEQ multiplex PCR, and its TCRdb copy is limited to in-frame clones, with some not included. The sample lists 600,000 to 750,000 clones; less than 80% were seen once. With 5 bases removed from V and 4 bases from J, the gap between germline ends came to 18 bases. This CDR3 has 15 residues. The V gene's germline CDR1 is SGHAT and CDR2 FQNNGV. Points from the study as a whole: Among donors, the sharing of clonotypes was expected to be influenced by sequencing depth.

Naive CD4+ cells were CD45RA-selected; the remaining cells were memory. Sequenced input: memory CD4+ T cells sorted from blood. Described subset: CD45RA-negative fraction. This chain connects TRBV11-2 to TRBJ2-7, with D hard to call. This clonotype was sampled from a woman aged 25 to 45 in good health. CDR3 nucleotides: TGTGCCAGCAGCCCCTACCGGAGCGCCTGGTACGAGCAGTACTTC. It is translated as CASSPYRSAWYEQYF. Complete variable domain (other parts from reference TRBV11-2 and TRBJ2-7): EAGVAQSPRYKIIEKRQSVAFWCNPISGHATLYWYQQILGQGPKLLIQFQNNGVVDDSQLPKDRFSAERLKGVDSTLKIQPAKLEDSAVYLCASSPYRSAWYEQYFGPGTRLTVT.